A selection of T cell receptor beta chains follows, all from one sample in a study of shared clonotypes between healthy human individuals. Libraries were prepared by immunoSEQ multiplex PCR; TCRdb keeps only in-frame clonotypes and omits some of them. The table has hundreds of thousands of clones, around 80% seen once; the top ten hold around 11%. Sequencing used PBMCs. These receptor sequences come from a woman aged 40 to 50 in good health. Some clones in this sample may be carry-over from other donors' samples. Each CDR3 is given with its conserved first and last residue. The D gene is left open where the match is weak. Only part of the rows carry a size: once, few, many, or a class if the clone is expanded.

V: TRBV5-1
size: .
J: TRBJ2-5
D: .
DNA: TGCGCCAGCAGCAGGGACGGGAGAAACCAAGAGACCCAGTACTTC
CDR3: CASSRDGRNQETQYF

V: TRBV7-7
size: .
J: TRBJ2-7
D: TRBD1
DNA: TGTGCTAGCAGGTCAACCGGGACAGGGGACGAGCAGTACTTC
CDR3: CASRSTGTGDEQYF

V: TRBV6-6
size: .
J: TRBJ1-1
D: TRBD1
DNA: TGTGCCAGCTCCCACGGGACAGGAAAGAACACTGAAGCTTTCTTT
CDR3: CASSHGTGKNTEAFF

V: TRBV6-1
size: .
J: TRBJ2-7
D: TRBD1
DNA: TGTGCCAGCAGTGGGACAGGGTTTTACGAGCAGTACTTC
CDR3: CASSGTGFYEQYF

V: TRBV5-8
size: .
J: TRBJ1-1
D: .
DNA: TGTGCCAGCAGCTTGAGGTCCGGGACTGAAGCTTTCTTT
CDR3: CASSLRSGTEAFF

V: TRBV11-2
size: .
J: TRBJ2-4
D: .
DNA: TGTGCCAGCAGCTCCGTGGGGAGAGGGAACATTCAGTACTTC
CDR3: CASSSVGRGNIQYF

V: TRBV19
size: .
J: TRBJ1-1
D: .
DNA: TGCGCCAGTAGTACCGTGTTCGAGAACACTGAAGCTTTCTTT
CDR3: CASSTVFENTEAFF

V: TRBV15
size: .
J: TRBJ2-1
D: .
DNA: TGTGCCACCAGCAGAGATGATGCGGTGGGTGGGCAGTTCTTC
CDR3: CATSRDDAVGGQFF

V: TRBV7-7
size: many
J: TRBJ2-5
D: TRBD1
DNA: TGTGCCAGCAGCTTAGACATCGACAGGGGAGGGACCCAGTACTTC
CDR3: CASSLDIDRGGTQYF

V: TRBV11-3
size: few
J: TRBJ1-1
D: .
DNA: TGTGCCAGCAGCTCACAGATGAACACTGAAGCTTTCTTT
CDR3: CASSSQMNTEAFF

V: TRBV4-1
size: .
J: TRBJ2-7
D: TRBD2
DNA: TGCGCCAGCAGCCAAGGGTGGTTAGCGGGAGACGAGCAGTACTTC
CDR3: CASSQGWLAGDEQYF

V: TRBV28
size: .
J: TRBJ1-4
D: .
DNA: TGTGCCAGCAGTTCAAGACAAGGAAGAGTGGAAAAACTGTTTTTT
CDR3: CASSSRQGRVEKLFF

V: TRBV5-4
size: .
J: TRBJ2-3
D: TRBD1
DNA: TGTGCCAGCAGCTTGGGGGGGACAGCAGATACGCAGTATTTT
CDR3: CASSLGGTADTQYF

V: TRBV11-2
size: few
J: TRBJ2-1
D: .
DNA: TGTGCCAGCAGCTCGGGGTGGGAAGAGCAGTTCTTC
CDR3: CASSSGWEEQFF

V: TRBV6-9
size: .
J: TRBJ2-7
D: TRBD2
DNA: TGTGCCAGCAGTTCACCGGGACTAGCGGACTACGAGCAGTACTTC
CDR3: CASSSPGLADYEQYF

V: TRBV19
size: .
J: TRBJ1-1
D: TRBD1
DNA: TGTGCCAGTAGTAGACAGACAGGGAGCACTGAAGCTTTCTTT
CDR3: CASSRQTGSTEAFF

V: TRBV15
size: many
J: TRBJ1-4
D: .
DNA: TGTGCCACCAGCAGAGAATGGGTACAGGGTAATGAAAAACTGTTTTTT
CDR3: CATSREWVQGNEKLFF

V: TRBV6-5
size: many
J: TRBJ2-1
D: TRBD2
DNA: TGTGCCAGCAGTTACTCGGCGGGAGGGAGTCCCAATGAGCAGTTCTTC
CDR3: CASSYSAGGSPNEQFF

V: TRBV6-4
size: .
J: TRBJ1-2
D: .
DNA: TGTGCCAGCAGGTCGGACGGAGACTATGGCTACACCTTC
CDR3: CASRSDGDYGYTF

V: TRBV9
size: .
J: TRBJ2-3
D: TRBD1
DNA: TGTGCCAGCAGCGACTCGGGACAGAGCACAGATACGCAGTATTTT
CDR3: CASSDSGQSTDTQYF

V: TRBV6-6
size: .
J: TRBJ2-5
D: TRBD2
DNA: TGTGCCAGCGAGCGGGAGGGCCTAGATGAGACCCAGTACTTC
CDR3: CASEREGLDETQYF

V: TRBV28
size: .
J: TRBJ2-3
D: .
DNA: TGTGCCAGCAATTTTCGCGATACGCAGTATTTT
CDR3: CASNFRDTQYF

V: TRBV2
size: .
J: TRBJ1-4
D: .
DNA: TGTGCCAGCAGCCCTTCTGGTGAAAAACTGTTTTTT
CDR3: CASSPSGEKLFF

V: TRBV11-3
size: .
J: TRBJ2-5
D: .
DNA: TGTGCCAGCAGCAGAGCGTTAGGGGAGACCCAGTACTTC
CDR3: CASSRALGETQYF

V: TRBV18
size: .
J: TRBJ1-1
D: .
DNA: TGTGCCAGCTCACCCGGGCTCCTTGCTGAAGCTTTCTTT
CDR3: CASSPGLLAEAFF

V: TRBV29-1
size: .
J: TRBJ2-3
D: TRBD1
DNA: TGCAGCGTTACAGGGGGCTTCACAGATACGCAGTATTTT
CDR3: CSVTGGFTDTQYF

V: TRBV9
size: .
J: TRBJ2-1
D: .
DNA: TGTGCCAGCAGCGTAGTTCGGGGGGCCCTCTACAATGAGCAGTTCTTC
CDR3: CASSVVRGALYNEQFF

V: TRBV19
size: once
J: TRBJ2-7
D: .
DNA: TGTGCCAGTACCCCACAGGGTAGCGTGGACGAGCAGTACTTC
CDR3: CASTPQGSVDEQYF

V: TRBV9
size: .
J: TRBJ2-2
D: TRBD2
DNA: TGTGCCAGCAGCGTAACAGGGACTAGCACCGGGGAGCTGTTTTTT
CDR3: CASSVTGTSTGELFF

V: TRBV27
size: .
J: TRBJ2-1
D: TRBD2
DNA: TGTGCCAGCAGTTTCGAGGCGGGAGGGCCGGGGAATGAGCAGTTCTTC
CDR3: CASSFEAGGPGNEQFF

V: TRBV29-1
size: .
J: TRBJ1-2
D: TRBD1
DNA: TGCAGCGTTCCTCCGGGACAGGACTTGGATGGCTACACCTTC
CDR3: CSVPPGQDLDGYTF

V: TRBV6-1
size: .
J: TRBJ1-2
D: TRBD1
DNA: TGTGCCAGCAGTGGGTACCTTGGACAGGGTCTTGGCTACACCTTC
CDR3: CASSGYLGQGLGYTF

V: TRBV27
size: once
J: TRBJ2-5
D: .
DNA: TGTGCCAGCAGTTTGACCGGGACCCAAGAGACCCAGTACTTC
CDR3: CASSLTGTQETQYF

V: TRBV28
size: .
J: TRBJ2-3
D: .
DNA: TGTGCCAGCAGTTCCCGAATGACAGTTAGATCTTTTGCAGATACGCAGTATTTT
CDR3: CASSSRMTVRSFADTQYF

V: TRBV10-3
size: .
J: TRBJ1-1
D: .
DNA: TGTGCCATCACTCCGAGGCTGAACACTGAAGCTTTCTTT
CDR3: CAITPRLNTEAFF

V: TRBV5-1
size: .
J: TRBJ2-3
D: .
DNA: TGCGCCAGCAGCTTCGTTAGTCCCGATACGCAGTATTTT
CDR3: CASSFVSPDTQYF

V: TRBV28
size: .
J: TRBJ1-5
D: TRBD1
DNA: TGTGCCAGCAGTTCTAGGACAGGGAATCAGCCCCAGCATTTT
CDR3: CASSSRTGNQPQHF

V: TRBV19
size: .
J: TRBJ1-1
D: .
DNA: TGTGCCAGTAGTATCCCCGGTCAGAACACTGAAGCTTTCTTT
CDR3: CASSIPGQNTEAFF

V: TRBV5-6
size: .
J: TRBJ1-2
D: TRBD1
DNA: TGTGCCAGCAGTAGACAGGGTCCTGGCTACACCTTC
CDR3: CASSRQGPGYTF

V: TRBV29-1
size: .
J: TRBJ2-7
D: .
DNA: TGCAGCGTCAGGAAGGGGTACGAGCAGTACTTC
CDR3: CSVRKGYEQYF

V: TRBV7-8
size: .
J: TRBJ2-7
D: .
DNA: TGTGCCAGCAGTTTCCTCCGCTACCCACCATACGAGCAGTACTTC
CDR3: CASSFLRYPPYEQYF

V: TRBV28
size: .
J: TRBJ2-2
D: .
DNA: TGTGCCAGCAGTTACCAAAACACCGGGGAGCTGTTTTTT
CDR3: CASSYQNTGELFF

V: TRBV29-1
size: once
J: TRBJ2-7
D: TRBD2
DNA: TGCAGCGCTACCCTTGTGGGACTAGCAGAGCAGTACTTC
CDR3: CSATLVGLAEQYF

V: TRBV29-1
size: .
J: TRBJ2-7
D: TRBD1
DNA: TGCAGCGTTGAGGGGGACAGGGGCATCGACGAGCAGTACTTC
CDR3: CSVEGDRGIDEQYF

V: TRBV4-1
size: .
J: TRBJ2-7
D: .
DNA: TGCGCCAGCAGCCAAGAGGCCCTGATCTCCTACGAGCAGTACTTC
CDR3: CASSQEALISYEQYF

V: TRBV9
size: .
J: TRBJ2-3
D: TRBD2
DNA: TGTGCCAGCAGCGGGCTAGCGGGGGACTGGGGTACGCAGTATTTT
CDR3: CASSGLAGDWGTQYF

V: TRBV29-1
size: .
J: TRBJ2-2
D: TRBD1
DNA: TGCAGCGTTGGACAGGGGGCAACCGGGGAGCTGTTTTTT
CDR3: CSVGQGATGELFF

V: TRBV6-1
size: .
J: TRBJ2-5
D: .
DNA: TGTGCCAGCAGTGAATATGGAGGGGACTGGGAGACCCAGTACTTC
CDR3: CASSEYGGDWETQYF

V: TRBV27
size: .
J: TRBJ2-2
D: .
DNA: TGTGCCAGCAGTTTAGGGTCCATCACCGGGGAGCTGTTTTTT
CDR3: CASSLGSITGELFF

V: TRBV7-8
size: .
J: TRBJ2-7
D: .
DNA: TGTGCCAGCAGCTTAGATGTGGGGCCAGGGCTAACCTACGAGCAGTACTTC
CDR3: CASSLDVGPGLTYEQYF

V: TRBV7-2
size: .
J: TRBJ2-1
D: .
DNA: TGTGCCAGTAGGACGAATTCCTACAATGAGCAGTTCTTC
CDR3: CASRTNSYNEQFF

V: TRBV9
size: .
J: TRBJ1-3
D: .
DNA: TGTGCCAGCAGCCCTACCGGGGGGCGAGCTGGAAACACCATATATTTT
CDR3: CASSPTGGRAGNTIYF

V: TRBV7-8
size: once
J: TRBJ2-7
D: TRBD2
DNA: TGTGCCAGCATCGGACTAGCGGGAGGGCCCTCAGTTTACGAGCAGTACTTC
CDR3: CASIGLAGGPSVYEQYF